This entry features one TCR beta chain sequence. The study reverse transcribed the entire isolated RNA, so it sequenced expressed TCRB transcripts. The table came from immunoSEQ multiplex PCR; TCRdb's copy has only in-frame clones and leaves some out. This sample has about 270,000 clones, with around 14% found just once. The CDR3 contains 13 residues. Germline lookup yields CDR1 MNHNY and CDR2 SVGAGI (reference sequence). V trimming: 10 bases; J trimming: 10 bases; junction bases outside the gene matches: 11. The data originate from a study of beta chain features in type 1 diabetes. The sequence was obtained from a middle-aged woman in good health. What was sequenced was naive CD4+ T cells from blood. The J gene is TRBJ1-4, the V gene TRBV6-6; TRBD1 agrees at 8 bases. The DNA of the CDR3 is TGTGCCACTAAGGGCCAGGGGGCAGGAAAACTGTTTTTT. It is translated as CATKGQGAGKLFF.